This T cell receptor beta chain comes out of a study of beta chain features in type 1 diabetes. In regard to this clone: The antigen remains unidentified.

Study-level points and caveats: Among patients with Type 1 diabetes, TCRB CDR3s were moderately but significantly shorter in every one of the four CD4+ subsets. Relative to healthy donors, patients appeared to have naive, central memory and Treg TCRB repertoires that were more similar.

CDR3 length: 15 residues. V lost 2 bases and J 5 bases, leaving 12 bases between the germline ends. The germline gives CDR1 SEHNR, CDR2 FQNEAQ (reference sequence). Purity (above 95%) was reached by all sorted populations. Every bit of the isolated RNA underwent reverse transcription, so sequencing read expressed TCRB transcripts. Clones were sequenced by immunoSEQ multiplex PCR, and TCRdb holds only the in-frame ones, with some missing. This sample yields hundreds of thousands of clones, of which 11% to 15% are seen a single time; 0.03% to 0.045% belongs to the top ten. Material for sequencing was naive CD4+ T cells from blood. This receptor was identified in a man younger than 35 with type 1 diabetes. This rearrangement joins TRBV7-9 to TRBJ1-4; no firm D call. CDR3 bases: TGTGCCAGCAGCTTACTGGAGAGTGAAAATGAAAAACTGTTTTTT. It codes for CASSLLESENEKLFF.